This TCR beta chain was sequenced during a study of blood T cells in healthy people across ages. A second PCR of roughly 7 to 11 cycles used a sample-barcoded 5' primer and a J-beta primer mix. TCRdb reprocessed the 5' RACE reads via MiXCR and lists one record per CDR3 protein. The sample lists some 750,000 distinct CDR3 sequences, 22% occurring once. This clonotype has a handful of counts. CDR3 length equals 16 residues. Deletions cut 4 bases from V and 2 bases from J, with 16 bases between. Germline-derived CDR1 and CDR2 are SGDLS and YYNGEE. This TCR was sampled from a man in his 70s in good health. This chain connects TRBV9 to TRBJ2-1; unclear D gene. Sequenced: blood. CDR3 sequence (DNA): TGTGCCAGCAGCCTGACCTCGCTATACACCTACAATGAGCAGTTCTTC. Protein: CASSLTSLYTYNEQFF. Combining the CDR3 with reference TRBV9 and TRBJ2-1 gives the whole variable domain DSGVTQTPKHLITATGQRVTLRCSPRSGDLSVYWYQQSLDQGLQFLIQYYNGEERAKGNILERFSAQQFPDLHSELNLSSLELGDSALYFCASSLTSLYTYNEQFFGPGTRLTVL.